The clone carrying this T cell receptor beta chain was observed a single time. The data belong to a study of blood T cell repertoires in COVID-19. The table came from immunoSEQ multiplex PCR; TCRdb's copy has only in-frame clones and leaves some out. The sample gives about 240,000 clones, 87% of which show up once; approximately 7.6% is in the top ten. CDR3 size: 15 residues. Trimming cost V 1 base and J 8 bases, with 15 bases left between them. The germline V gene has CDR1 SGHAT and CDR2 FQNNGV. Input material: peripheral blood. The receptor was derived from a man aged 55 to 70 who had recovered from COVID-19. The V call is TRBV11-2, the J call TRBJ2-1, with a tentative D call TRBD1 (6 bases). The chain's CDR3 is CASSLVGGRADEQFF. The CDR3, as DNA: TGTGCCAGCAGCTTAGTAGGGGGAAGAGCGGATGAGCAGTTCTTC.